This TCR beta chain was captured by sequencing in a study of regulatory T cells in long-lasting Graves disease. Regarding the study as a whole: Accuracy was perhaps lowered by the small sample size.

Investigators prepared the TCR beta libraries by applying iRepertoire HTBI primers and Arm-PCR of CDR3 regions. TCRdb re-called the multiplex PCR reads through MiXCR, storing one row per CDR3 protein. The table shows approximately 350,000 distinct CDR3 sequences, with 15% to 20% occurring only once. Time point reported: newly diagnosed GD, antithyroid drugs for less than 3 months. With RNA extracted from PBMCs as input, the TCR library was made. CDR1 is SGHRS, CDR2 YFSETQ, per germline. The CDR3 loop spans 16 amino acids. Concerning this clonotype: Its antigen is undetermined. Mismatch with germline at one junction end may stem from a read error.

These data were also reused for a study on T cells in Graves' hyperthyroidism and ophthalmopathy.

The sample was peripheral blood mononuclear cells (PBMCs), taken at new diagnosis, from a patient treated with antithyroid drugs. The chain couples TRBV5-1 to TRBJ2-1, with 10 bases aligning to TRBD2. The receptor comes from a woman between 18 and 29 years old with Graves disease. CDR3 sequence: CASSLQGTSGTHEQFF. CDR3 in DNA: TGTGCCAGCAGCTTACAGGGAACTAGCGGGACCCATGAGCAGTTCTTC.